This entry is about one T cell receptor (beta chain). This sample stems from a study of blood T cell repertoires in COVID-19. This CDR3 has 12 residues. V was clipped by 4 bases and J by 15 bases; unmatched bases: 9. Germline V gene lookup returns CDR1 LGHNT and CDR2 FRNRAP. TCRdb keeps only in-frame clones here, not all; method: immunoSEQ multiplex PCR. The sample lists 150,000 to 200,000 clones; roughly 88% were seen once. The sequenced sample was PBMCs or T cells enriched from blood (not recorded which). The receptor comes from a woman in her sixties who had recovered from COVID-19. This chain connects TRBV12-5 to TRBJ2-1; 7 nucleotides align to TRBD2. CDR3 loop: CASGWATSSRFF. CDR3 sequence (DNA): TGTGCTAGTGGTTGGGCGACTAGCAGTCGGTTCTTC. Looking up the rest from reference TRBV12-5 and TRBJ2-1 gives the full variable domain: DARVTQTPRHKVTEMGQEVTMRCQPILGHNTVFWYRQTMMQGLELLAYFRNRAPLDDSGMPKDRFSAEMPDATLATLKIQPSEPRDSAVYFCASGWATSSRFFGPGTRLTVL.